This T cell receptor (beta chain) is from a study of T cells after yellow fever vaccination. Study-wide points: A large majority of primary-vaccination clones showed up again after the booster (around 96% CD4, around 90% CD8).

About this clonotype: Antigen unknown.

This CDR3 comprises 18 residues. Germline-derived CDR1 and CDR2 are KGHDR and SFDVKD. The V and J ends lost 3 bases and 3 bases, in that order; junction bases with no gene match: 11. TCRdb independently ran MiXCR on the 5' RACE reads; one entry per CDR3 protein. The repertoire holds approximately 330,000 distinct CDR3 sequences, with around 13% as singletons. The sequence was obtained from a man aged 18 to 30 who received the YFV17D yellow fever vaccine. The J gene is TRBJ2-1, the V gene TRBV24-1; 9 bases are shared with TRBD1. Here the sequenced sample was CD4+ T cells sorted from PBMCs, taken 15 days after the yellow fever booster vaccination. CDR3: CATSDPGTGSGVYNEQFF. The CDR3 region has the DNA TGTGCCACCAGTGATCCCGGGACAGGGTCGGGCGTCTACAATGAGCAGTTCTTC.